The 30 T cell receptor beta chains given below trace back to one sample, sequenced in a study of shared clonotypes between healthy human individuals. The assay was immunoSEQ multiplex PCR, and TCRdb's table has in-frame clones only and misses some. The data hold about 560,000 clones, with around 77% observed a single time. Specimen: PBMCs. The receptors were gathered from a woman aged 40 to 50 in good health. Some clones in this sample may be carry-over from other donors' samples.

The rearrangement joins TRBV5-4 to TRBJ2-1; D not certain. The germline gives CDR1 SGHNT, CDR2 YYREEE (reference sequence). Between the trimmed V and J ends, which lost 0 bases and 5 bases, there was a span of 3 bases. The CDR3 totals 12 residues. DNA for the CDR3: TGTGCCAGCAGCTTGGATGACAATGAGCAGTTCTTC. It is translated as CASSLDDNEQFF.

As concerns this clone: The same CDR3 can be traced to other DNA sequences in this sample. The J gene is TRBJ2-7, the V gene TRBV9; 7 bases are shared with TRBD1. The V gene's germline CDR1 is SGDLS and CDR2 YYNGEE. CDR3 size: 15 residues. V gave up 1 base and J gave up 2 bases; unmatched junction bases: 6. The CDR3 loop is CASSVTRDSPYEQYF. The DNA for the CDR3 is TGTGCCAGCAGCGTAACCCGGGACAGCCCCTACGAGCAGTACTTC.

This clone was seen more than once but under ten times. The V and J genes are TRBV6-5 and TRBJ2-7, with TRBD1 identical over 9 bases. With V trimmed by 6 bases and J by 7 bases, 10 bases remained unmatched. Germline CDR1 MNHEY, CDR2 SVGAGI. The CDR3 runs to 14 residues. CDR3 nucleotides: TGTGCCAGCAGGGATCTTACAGGGGGCAAAGAGCAGTACTTC. Its translation is CASRDLTGGKEQYF.

This clone was seen more than once but under ten times. A read error is likely here: a far larger clone is one base away. In the same sample, other DNA sequences code for this CDR3. The chain carries TRBV6-4 and TRBJ1-1; no firm D call. Deletions cut 0 bases from V and 10 bases from J, with 15 bases between. There are 14 residues in the CDR3. Germline CDR1 and CDR2: MRHNA and SNTAGT. The CDR3 sequence: CASSDSIETGRAFF. In nucleotides, the CDR3 is TGTGCCAGCAGTGACTCGATTGAGACGGGGAGAGCTTTCTTT.

This clone was seen once. Other DNA sequences in this sample translate to the same CDR3. The rearrangement joins TRBV4-2 to TRBJ1-1, with D possibly matching TRBD1 (5 bases). CDR1 is LGHNA and CDR2 is YNFKEQ in the germline V gene. Trimming left V 0 bases short and J 3 bases short, with 17 bases between. CDR3 size: 17 residues. Here the CDR3 DNA reads TGTGCCAGCAGCCAAGATCTAAGGTCGGGGGGGGACACTGAAGCTTTCTTT. It yields the protein CASSQDLRSGGDTEAFF.

The chain combines TRBV2 with TRBJ2-3, with D perhaps TRBD1 (5 bases). CDR3 size: 14 residues. Germline V gene lookup returns CDR1 SNHLY and CDR2 FYNNEI. V was clipped by 11 bases and J by 4 bases, with 19 bases between them. The DNA of the CDR3 is TGTGCCGTGGGGCAGGGTCGGAGATCAGATACGCAGTATTTT. Translated, it gives CAVGQGRRSDTQYF.

This rearrangement joins TRBV6-5 to TRBJ2-1; 9 bases align to TRBD1. There are 15 residues in the CDR3. The trim removed 4 bases at V and 6 bases at J, leaving 7 bases unmatched. Germline V lookup: CDR1 MNHEY, CDR2 SVGAGI. In DNA, the CDR3 is TGTGCCAGCAGTTCCCCGGGACAGGGTGGCAATGAGCAGTTCTTC. Amino acid sequence: CASSSPGQGGNEQFF.

This clone was seen once. The V gene is TRBV4-1, the J gene TRBJ1-2; D is uncertain. Trimming left V 0 bases short and J 0 bases short, with 8 bases between. Germline V gene data show CDR1 as MGHRA and CDR2 as YSYEKL. There are 15 residues in the CDR3. The CDR3 region is CASSQETRTNYGYTF. The CDR3 nucleotides read TGCGCCAGCAGCCAAGAGACACGAACTAACTATGGCTACACCTTC.

This clone was observed a single time. The chain employs TRBV10-2 and TRBJ1-4; D gene uncertain. Trimming shortened V by 4 bases and J by 4 bases, and 10 bases separated the two germline ends. The CDR3 consists of 14 residues. The germline gives CDR1 WSHSY, CDR2 SAAADI. The CDR3 protein is CASSGGQDNEKLFF. CDR3 coding DNA: TGCGCCAGCAGTGGAGGTCAGGATAATGAAAAACTGTTTTTT.

This clone has only a few counts. The J gene is TRBJ2-1, the V gene TRBV14; D unresolved. The germline V gene has CDR1 SGHDN and CDR2 FVKESK. The CDR3 runs to 15 residues. With 2 bases removed from V and 6 bases from J, the gap between germline ends came to 14 bases. The CDR3 region is CASSQSRGARNEQFF. The CDR3, as DNA: TGTGCCAGCAGCCAATCGCGCGGAGCTCGCAATGAGCAGTTCTTC. Full variable domain (missing parts from reference TRBV14 and TRBJ2-1): EAGVTQFPSHSVIEKGQTVTLRCDPISGHDNLYWYRRVMGKEIKFLLHFVKESKQDESGMPNNRFLAERTGGTYSTLKVQPAELEDSGVYFCASSQSRGARNEQFFGPGTRLTVL.

The chain uses TRBV20-1 and TRBJ1-2, with D unclear. This CDR3 contains 11 residues. With 2 bases removed from V and 6 bases from J, the gap between germline ends came to 7 bases. The germline V gene has CDR1 DFQATT and CDR2 SNEGSKA (reference sequence). CDR3 in DNA: TGCAGTGCTAGACAGTGGAATGGCTACACCTTC. This translates into CSARQWNGYTF.

This clone was picked up a small number of times. A much larger clonotype is one base distant, so this may be a read error. The chain links TRBV27 to TRBJ2-7; D may be TRBD1 (5 bases). The ends were cut back, 2 bases at V and 2 bases at J, with 10 bases in the middle. The CDR3 consists of 14 residues. Germline values: CDR1 MNHEY, CDR2 SMNVEV (reference sequence). The CDR3 coding sequence is TGTGCCAGCAGTTTAAGGCAGGGCACCTACGAGCAGTACTTC. This translates into CASSLRQGTYEQYF.

This clone turned up a few times. V is TRBV18 and J is TRBJ1-4; no firm D call. The CDR3 has 14 amino acids. The V end was cut by 3 bases, the J end by 7 bases, with 12 bases between. CDR1 is KGHSH, CDR2 LQKENI, per germline. CDR3 sequence (DNA): TGTGCCAGCTCACCCCTCGATGAGACTGAAAAACTGTTTTTT. Encoded protein: CASSPLDETEKLFF.

The chain recombines TRBV5-6 with TRBJ2-1, with 8 bases that match TRBD2. Germline V gene lookup returns CDR1 SGHDT and CDR2 YYEEEE. The CDR3 length is 15 residues. V lost 5 bases and J lost 0; bases outside the gene matches: 4. This CDR3 is CASSTGTSSYNEQFF. The CDR3 DNA follows: TGTGCCAGCAGTACCGGGACTAGCTCCTACAATGAGCAGTTCTTC.

Worth noting for this clone: A single base separates this from a much larger clone, so it may be a read error. The chain combines TRBV19 with TRBJ1-1; no clear D. Germline values: CDR1 LNHDA, CDR2 SQIVND (reference sequence). The CDR3 sequence is 13 residues long. The CDR3 region has the DNA TGTGCCAGTAGTGCAACAATGAACACTGAAGCTTCCTTT. Translated, it gives CASSATMNTEASF. The whole variable domain, filled in from reference TRBV19 and TRBJ1-1, reads DGGITQSPKYLFRKEGQNVTLSCEQNLNHDAMYWYRQDPGQGLRLIYYSQIVNDFQKGDIAEGYSVSREKKESFPLTVTSAQKNPTAFYLCASSATMNTEASFGQGTRLTVV.

This clone has only one observation. The chain links TRBV29-1 to TRBJ2-1; D remains ambiguous. This CDR3 has 13 residues. The V gene lost 7 bases and the J gene lost 12 bases, with 22 bases spanning the gap. In germline, CDR1 is SQVTM, CDR2 ANQGSEA. The CDR3 loop is CSADEAPPGRQFF. In DNA, the CDR3 is TGCAGCGCTGATGAGGCGCCACCCGGCCGGCAGTTCTTC.

This chain links TRBV28 with TRBJ1-1; TRBD1 matches at 7 bases. CDR1 is MDHEN and CDR2 is SYDVKM in the germline V gene. Germline trimming cut 6 bases from V and 7 bases from J; bases unmatched to any gene: 14. This CDR3 contains 15 residues. The CDR3 loop is CASRSRGRRWGEAFF. As DNA, the CDR3 is TGTGCCAGCAGGTCGAGGGGGCGCCGCTGGGGTGAAGCTTTCTTT.

This clone was found many times. The CDR3 DNA follows: TGTGCCTGGAGTGGTTCAGTTCGCCGACAAGCAGTCTCTGGGGCCAACGTCCTGACTTTC. Its protein is CAWSGSVRRQAVSGANVLTF. This rearrangement joins TRBV30 to TRBJ2-6; D ambiguous. Looked up from germline, CDR1 is GTSNPN and CDR2 is SVGIG (reference sequence). V lost 1 base and J 0 bases, leaving 22 bases between the germline ends. The CDR3 is made up of 20 amino acids.

J is TRBJ2-1 and V is TRBV28, with unresolved D. Germline values: CDR1 MDHEN, CDR2 SYDVKM. The CDR3 totals 12 residues. Trimming took 5 bases from V and 4 from J, leaving 6 bases between them. CDR3 protein: CASSHLYNEQFF. CDR3 nucleotides: TGTGCCAGCAGTCACTTATACAATGAGCAGTTCTTC.

This clone was observed once. J is TRBJ2-7 and V is TRBV7-2; 7 nucleotides match TRBD2. V dropped 1 base and J dropped 6; count of bases not matched to a gene: 6. This CDR3 region has 14 residues. Looked up from germline, CDR1 is SGHTA and CDR2 is FQGNSA. CDR3 DNA: TGTGCCAGCAGCTTAGGGACTAGGTGGGGCGAGCAGTACTTC. Amino acids: CASSLGTRWGEQYF. The variable domain in full, completed from reference TRBV7-2 and TRBJ2-7, reads GAGVSQSPSNKVTEKGKDVELRCDPISGHTALYWYRQSLGQGLEFLIYFQGNSAPDKSGLPSDRFSAERTGGSVSTLTIQRTQQEDSAVYLCASSLGTRWGEQYFGPGTRLTVT.

The rearrangement uses TRBV29-1 and TRBJ2-1; D is unclear. The V end lost 7 bases, the J end lost 0 bases, and 7 bases lay between the germline ends. The germline V gene encodes CDR1 SQVTM and CDR2 ANQGSEA. CDR3 length: 12 amino acids. CDR3 amino acids: CSDEASYNEQFF. The CDR3 region has the DNA TGCAGCGACGAAGCCTCCTACAATGAGCAGTTCTTC.

V usage is TRBV13 and J usage is TRBJ2-3; 9 positions match TRBD2. Germline loops: CDR1 PRHDT, CDR2 FYEKMQ (reference sequence). This CDR3 is built from 17 residues. V shed 0 bases, J shed 0 bases, and the junction held 4 bases outside the gene matches. In DNA form, the CDR3 reads TGTGCCAGCAGCTTAGGCGTCGCGGGAGGGAGCACAGATACGCAGTATTTT. Its protein is CASSLGVAGGSTDTQYF.

The chain has TRBV14 and TRBJ2-1, with 9 bases fitting TRBD2. The CDR3 consists of 15 residues. CDR1 SGHDN and CDR2 FVKESK come from the germline V gene. J gave up 6 bases and V 2 bases, and 5 bases lay outside the gene matches. CDR3 coding DNA: TGTGCCAGCAGCCAACCCGGGACTAGCTCCAATGAGCAGTTCTTC. It translates to CASSQPGTSSNEQFF.

This chain uses TRBV18 with TRBJ2-1; 13 bases align to TRBD2. The CDR3 contains 18 residues. Unmatched junction bases numbered 12, after V lost 2 bases and J lost 8 bases. Germline CDR1 reads KGHSH; CDR2 reads LQKENI. The DNA of the CDR3 is TGTGCCAGCTCACCAGACCCGAGACTAGCGGGAGGTTCGGATGAGCAGTTCTTC. It encodes CASSPDPRLAGGSDEQFF.

This clone was detected a few times. V and J are TRBV18 and TRBJ1-2, with D possibly matching TRBD1 (5 bases). This CDR3 spans 14 amino acids. V was cut by 5 bases and J by 1 base, with 11 bases left in between. In germline, CDR1 is KGHSH, CDR2 LQKENI. CDR3 coding DNA: TGTGCCAGCTCAAACGGGGCGATTAACTATGGCTACACCTTC. As protein: CASSNGAINYGYTF. Looking up the rest from reference TRBV18 and TRBJ1-2 gives the full variable domain: NAGVMQNPRHLVRRRGQEARLRCSPMKGHSHVYWYRQLPEEGLKFMVYLQKENIIDESGMPKERFSAEFPKEGPSILRIQQVVRGDSAAYFCASSNGAINYGYTFGSGTRLTVV.

With respect to this clone: Given a far larger clone just one base away, this is likely a sequencing read error. This sample includes further DNA sequences coding for the same CDR3. The rearrangement joins TRBV5-1 to TRBJ2-7; no clear D gene. Germline loops: CDR1 SGHRS, CDR2 YFSETQ. The CDR3 spans 15 residues. CDR3 in amino acids: CASSLGPRTGYEQYF. CDR3 sequence (DNA): TGCGCCAGCAGCTTGGGCCCTCGGACGGGCTACGAGCAGTACTTT.

V gene TRBV25-1 combines with J gene TRBJ1-4; D is ambiguous. The CDR3 has 14 amino acids. CDR1 and CDR2 from the germline V gene are MGHDK and SYGVNS. Trimming removed 6 bases from V and 4 bases from J, with 12 bases in between. The CDR3 nucleotides are TGTGCCAGCAGCCCACCCCTCCTTAATGAAAAACTGTTTTTT. Translating gives CASSPPLLNEKLFF. Supplemented by reference TRBV25-1 and TRBJ1-4, the full variable domain reads EADIYQTPRYLVIGTGKKITLECSQTMGHDKMYWYQQDPGMELHLIHYSYGVNSTEKGDLSSESTVSRIRTEHFPLTLESARPSHTSQYLCASSPPLLNEKLFFGSGTQLSVL.

As for this clone: A read error may be the cause here, since a much bigger clone is one base away. The chain employs TRBV7-9 and TRBJ2-1; perhaps D is TRBD1 or TRBD2 (5 bases each). CDR1 SEHNR and CDR2 FQNEAQ come from the germline V gene (reference sequence). This CDR3 contains 13 residues. V lost 5 bases and J lost 16, with 21 bases in between. CDR3 protein: CASSPILGTPYFF. In DNA, the CDR3 is TGTGCCAGCAGCCCCATTTTGGGGACGCCGTATTTCTTC.

In the case of this clone: A read error likely explains this, since a far larger clone differs by one base. This rearrangement joins TRBV4-2 to TRBJ2-1, with 9 bases identical to TRBD2. Germline values: CDR1 LGHNA, CDR2 YNFKEQ. This CDR3 region has 15 residues. Trimming at V came to 0 bases and at J to 7 bases, leaving 4 bases not matched to a gene. This CDR3 reads CASSQDSGSRNEQFF. In DNA, the CDR3 is TGTGCCAGCAGCCAAGATAGCGGGAGTCGTAATGAGCAGTTCTTC.

The rearrangement links TRBV5-4 to TRBJ1-4; unclear D gene. Per germline, CDR1 SGHNT and CDR2 YYREEE (reference sequence). Trimming cost V 1 base and J 7 bases, with 17 bases left between them. This CDR3 is 16 amino acids long. DNA for the CDR3: TGTGCCAGCAGCTTGTTCGGGCAGCCGGGGAGTGAAAAACTGTTTTTT. It codes for CASSLFGQPGSEKLFF.